A single sample is the source of the 30 T cell receptor beta chains below, sequenced in a study of blood T cell repertoires in COVID-19. Only in-frame clones appear in the TCRdb table, and some are missing; sequencing was by immunoSEQ multiplex PCR. The sample lists around 300,000 clones, 89% occurring once. Sequenced: PBMCs or T cells enriched from blood (not recorded which). The receptor set was obtained from a woman in her sixties who had recovered from COVID-19.

The chain has TRBV5-8 and TRBJ2-5; D possibly corresponds to TRBD1 (5 bases). There are 12 residues in the CDR3. Germline CDR1 is SGHTS and CDR2 is YDEGEE. Trimming removed 4 bases at V and 3 bases at J, with 7 bases between. CDR3 sequence reads: CASSPREETQYF. In DNA form, the CDR3 reads TGTGCCAGCAGCCCCAGGGAAGAGACCCAGTACTTC.

The chain is built from TRBV27 and TRBJ1-2; 8 bases line up with TRBD1. In germline, CDR1 is MNHEY, CDR2 SMNVEV (reference sequence). The CDR3 length is 14 residues. The junction had 13 bases not matched to a gene; V was cut back by 9 bases and J by 7 bases. The CDR3 DNA reads as TGTGCCAGTGCAACAGGACAGGGACCGAGTGGCTACACCTTC. This codes for CASATGQGPSGYTF.

This rearrangement joins TRBV5-6 to TRBJ2-2, with TRBD1 matching 9 bases. CDR3 size: 15 residues. Trimming at V came to 4 bases and at J to 7 bases, leaving 8 bases not matched to a gene. Germline loops: CDR1 SGHDT, CDR2 YYEEEE. CDR3 DNA: TGTGCCAGCAGCCCCGGGACAGGGATAGGCGGGGAGCTGTTTTTT. Its protein product is CASSPGTGIGGELFF.

This chain links TRBV18 with TRBJ2-7, with TRBD2 matching over 13 bases. Germline trimming cut 2 bases from V and 6 bases from J; bases unmatched to any gene: 7. Germline loops: CDR1 KGHSH, CDR2 LQKENI. The CDR3 length is 16 residues. Written as DNA, the CDR3 is TGTGCCAGCTCACCAGGACTAGCGGGAGTCTCCCCCGAGCAGTACTTC. Translated: CASSPGLAGVSPEQYF.

The chain employs TRBV9 and TRBJ1-5, with TRBD1 matching 10 bases. CDR3 length: 15 amino acids. Per germline, CDR1 SGDLS and CDR2 YYNGEE. V was clipped by 2 bases and J by 5 bases; unmatched bases: 4. The CDR3 spells CASSVGTGEYQPQHF. The CDR3 bases are TGTGCCAGCAGCGTCGGGACAGGGGAATATCAGCCCCAGCATTTT.

The V call is TRBV2, the J call TRBJ1-5; 7 nucleotides agree with TRBD1. This CDR3 spans 16 amino acids. The germline gives CDR1 SNHLY, CDR2 FYNNEI. V lost 6 bases and J lost 0; bases outside the gene matches: 8. This chain's CDR3 is CASRSQGGGSNQPQHF. CDR3 DNA sequence: TGTGCCAGCAGGAGTCAGGGGGGCGGTAGCAATCAGCCCCAGCATTTT. Full variable domain (outside the CDR3, taken from reference TRBV2 and TRBJ1-5): EPEVTQTPSHQVTQMGQEVILRCVPISNHLYFYWYRQILGQKVEFLVSFYNNEISEKSEIFDDQFSVERPDGSNFTLKIRSTKLEDSAMYFCASRSQGGGSNQPQHFGDGTRLSIL.

The genes are TRBV6-5 and TRBJ2-5; D might be TRBD2 (5 bases). The CDR3 covers 13 residues. The V gene's germline CDR1 is MNHEY and CDR2 SVGAGI. V lost 4 bases and J lost 2, with 8 bases in between. CDR3 loop: CASSSPGQETQYF. Here the CDR3 DNA reads TGTGCCAGCAGTTCCCCGGGACAAGAGACCCAGTACTTC.

The V and J genes are TRBV10-2 and TRBJ1-5; no clear D. This CDR3 has 14 residues. Trimming stripped 5 bases from V and 0 bases from J, with 8 bases between. The germline V gene encodes CDR1 WSHSY and CDR2 SAAADI. DNA of the CDR3: TGCGCCAGCAGTTACAGTAATAGCAATCAGCCCCAGCATTTT. This sequence encodes CASSYSNSNQPQHF.

The chain links TRBV6-5 to TRBJ1-5; D ambiguous. Germline V CDR1 and CDR2: MNHEY, SVGAGI. Trimming pared 5 bases from V and 4 bases from J, leaving 12 bases between. This CDR3 contains 14 residues. In nucleotides, the CDR3 is TGTGCCAGCAGTACCCGGGCGGGTAATCAGCCCCAGCATTTT. The encoded protein is CASSTRAGNQPQHF.

This sequence joins TRBV4-2 and TRBJ1-6; no clear D gene. CDR3 length: 17 amino acids. The germline V gene has CDR1 LGHNA and CDR2 YNFKEQ. Trimming left V 0 bases short and J 0 bases short, with 9 bases between. The DNA of the CDR3 is TGTGCCAGCAGCCAAGATCTGCCGAGCTCCTATAATTCACCCCTCCACTTT. This codes for CASSQDLPSSYNSPLHF.

V usage is TRBV13 and J usage is TRBJ1-1; D is unclear. The ends were cut back, 10 bases at V and 3 bases at J, with 12 bases in the middle. CDR3 length: 12 residues. The germline CDR1 and CDR2 sequences are PRHDT and FYEKMQ (reference sequence). The CDR3 sequence is CATRERYTEAFF. The CDR3 region has the DNA TGTGCCACCCGGGAGCGGTACACTGAAGCTTTCTTT.

The chain combines TRBV27 with TRBJ2-7; unclear D gene. V lost 6 bases to trimming and J lost 2 bases, with 14 bases between them. The CDR3 is made up of 14 amino acids. Germline loops: CDR1 MNHEY, CDR2 SMNVEV (reference sequence). The CDR3 bases are TGTGCCAGCAGACCCGGGTCGACTGCCTACGAGCAGTACTTC. This codes for CASRPGSTAYEQYF.

The chain is built from TRBV6-5 and TRBJ2-1, with 15 bases fitting TRBD2. The CDR3 spans 15 residues. Trimming cost V 4 bases and J 12 bases; bases outside gene matches: 7. Germline V CDR1 and CDR2: MNHEY, SVGAGI. CDR3 bases: TGTGCCAGCAGTTGGAAGGGACTAGCGGGAGGCTCGCAGTTCTTC. Its translation is CASSWKGLAGGSQFF.

The V call is TRBV4-1, the J call TRBJ2-1, with TRBD2 matching over 7 bases. V shed 1 base and J 8 bases; nucleotides not matched to a gene: 8. The CDR3 runs to 15 residues. Germline CDR1 and CDR2: MGHRA and YSYEKL. In nucleotides, the CDR3 is TGCGCCAGCAGCCAAGTACTTCAACTAGCGTATGAGCAGTTCTTC. This encodes CASSQVLQLAYEQFF.

This clone was counted once. The rearrangement uses TRBV11-2 and TRBJ2-3; D not resolved. Germline V gene data show CDR1 as SGHAT and CDR2 as FQNNGV. Trimming removed 6 bases from V and 4 bases from J, with 8 bases in between. This CDR3 contains 12 residues. The CDR3 is CASSRYSDTQYF. Written as DNA, the CDR3 is TGTGCCAGCAGTCGTTACTCAGATACGCAGTATTTT.

This chain links TRBV29-1 with TRBJ1-5; D is unclear. The CDR3 is 12 residues long. Germline V gives CDR1 SQVTM, CDR2 ANQGSEA. Trimming removed 7 bases at V and 4 bases at J, with 11 bases between. Here the CDR3 reads CSGGDGNQPQHF. The CDR3 DNA reads TGCAGCGGCGGTGACGGGAATCAGCCCCAGCATTTT.

V and J are TRBV20-1 and TRBJ2-7, with D possibly matching TRBD2 (5 bases). The V gene lost 5 bases and the J gene lost 9 bases, with 20 bases spanning the gap. Per the germline V gene, CDR1 is DFQATT and CDR2 is SNEGSKA (reference sequence). The CDR3 consists of 13 residues. The CDR3 spells CSAGGRDTGGQYF. CDR3 DNA: TGCAGTGCTGGTGGCCGCGACACTGGAGGGCAGTACTTC.

The J gene is TRBJ2-5, the V gene TRBV5-1; D is unclear. Trimming shortened V by 0 bases and J by 1 base, and 10 bases separated the two germline ends. Germline CDR1 and CDR2: SGHRS and YFSETQ. The CDR3 sequence is 15 residues long. Written as DNA, the CDR3 is TGCGCCAGCAGCTTGGTACTTTACTCCCAAGAGACCCAGTACTTC. Translating it yields CASSLVLYSQETQYF.

CDR3 amino acids: CASNQNRGWFPSTGELFF. The CDR3 DNA reads as TGTGCCAGCAATCAAAACAGGGGGTGGTTTCCGAGCACCGGGGAGCTGTTTTTT. The chain combines TRBV7-9 with TRBJ2-2; 8 bases fit TRBD1. The length of the CDR3 is 18 residues. Germline V CDR1 and CDR2: SEHNR, FQNEAQ (reference sequence). Germline trimming cut 7 bases from V and 4 bases from J; bases unmatched to any gene: 17.

This clone has just a few counts. This chain uses TRBV7-9 with TRBJ1-1, with D possibly being TRBD1 (5 bases). Trimming left V 4 bases short and J 3 bases short, with 21 bases between. Looked up from germline, CDR1 is SEHNR and CDR2 is FQNEAQ (reference sequence). CDR3 length: 17 residues. The CDR3 protein is CASSSSTGGAAYTEAFF. CDR3 sequence (DNA): TGTGCCAGCAGCTCCTCAACTGGCGGGGCGGCCTACACTGAAGCTTTCTTT.

A note on this clone: In the same sample, other DNA sequences code for this CDR3. The DNA for the CDR3 is TGTGCCAGCAGCCAAGTTAGTGTGACCGGGGAGCTGTTTTTT. It translates to CASSQVSVTGELFF. J is TRBJ2-2 and V is TRBV3-1 (or the pseudogene TRBV3-2); D ambiguous. The V end was cut by 1 base, the J end by 5 bases, with 8 bases between. The CDR3 length is 14 residues. Germline values: CDR1 LGHDT, CDR2 YNNKEL (reference sequence).

The chain carries TRBV9 and TRBJ2-3; 14 positions agree with TRBD2. The V gene end was trimmed by 3 bases and the J gene end by 3 bases; junction bases not matched to a gene: 3. The CDR3 is 16 residues long. Germline lookup yields CDR1 SGDLS and CDR2 YYNGEE. Here the CDR3 reads CASSGRTSGRTDTQYF. DNA for the CDR3: TGTGCCAGCAGCGGGCGGACTAGCGGGAGGACAGATACGCAGTATTTT. Drawing the rest from reference TRBV9 and TRBJ2-3, the complete variable domain is DSGVTQTPKHLITATGQRVTLRCSPRSGDLSVYWYQQSLDQGLQFLIQYYNGEERAKGNILERFSAQQFPDLHSELNLSSLELGDSALYFCASSGRTSGRTDTQYFGPGTRLTVL.

This chain connects TRBV29-1 to TRBJ2-3; 13 bases fit TRBD2. With 7 bases clipped from V and 6 bases from J, the junction kept 7 bases outside the gene matches. The CDR3 runs to 14 residues. Looked up from germline, CDR1 is SQVTM and CDR2 is ANQGSEA. The CDR3 DNA reads as TGCAGCGCCAAGACTAGCGGGGGGCCTGATACGCAGTATTTT. Translation gives CSAKTSGGPDTQYF.

This clone was counted between two and nine times. The chain uses TRBV25-1 and TRBJ2-7; TRBD2 agrees at 7 bases. This CDR3 spans 13 amino acids. From germline, CDR1 is MGHDK and CDR2 SYGVNS. V lost 6 bases and J lost 7; bases outside the gene matches: 9. CDR3: CASSSIGGGEQYF. CDR3 in DNA: TGTGCCAGCAGCTCAATTGGGGGGGGTGAGCAGTACTTC.

This sequence joins TRBV25-1 and TRBJ1-2; no definite D call. Germline V gives CDR1 MGHDK, CDR2 SYGVNS. Trimming cost V 1 base and J 4 bases, with 7 bases left between them. This CDR3 spans 13 amino acids. The chain's CDR3 is CASSEFLSYGYTF. CDR3 in DNA: TGTGCCAGCAGTGAATTCCTGAGCTATGGCTACACCTTC.

The chain combines TRBV5-1 with TRBJ2-1; possible D gene TRBD2, 6 bases. From germline, CDR1 is SGHRS and CDR2 YFSETQ. The V end lost 3 bases, the J end lost 5 bases, and 12 bases lay between the germline ends. The CDR3 is 14 residues long. The CDR3 sequence is CASSSVTSNNEQFF. In DNA, the CDR3 is TGCGCCAGCAGCTCCGTTACTAGCAACAATGAGCAGTTCTTC.

The chain has TRBV27 and TRBJ2-3; 9 nucleotides align to TRBD2. CDR1 is MNHEY, CDR2 SMNVEV, per germline (reference sequence). The CDR3 runs 16 residues. J gave up 4 bases and V 4 bases, and 9 bases lay outside the gene matches. The CDR3 spells CASSSLRGRGPDTQYF. The CDR3 nucleotides are TGTGCCAGCAGTTCCCTTCGCGGGAGGGGCCCAGATACGCAGTATTTT.

The chain has TRBV28 and TRBJ1-5; 7 bases align to TRBD1. V lost 2 bases, J lost 4 bases, and 5 bases stayed unmatched. The length of the CDR3 is 15 residues. Germline V lookup: CDR1 MDHEN, CDR2 SYDVKM. CDR3 loop: CASSLGGTANQPQHF. CDR3 DNA: TGTGCCAGCAGTTTAGGCGGGACAGCAAATCAGCCCCAGCATTTT.

The chain couples TRBV19 to TRBJ1-4; D is perhaps TRBD1 (5 bases). CDR3 size: 13 residues. Germline V CDR1 and CDR2: LNHDA, SQIVND (reference sequence). The V end was cut by 7 bases, the J end by 4 bases, with 10 bases between. In nucleotides, the CDR3 is TGTGCCAGTAACAGGCAGGGTAATGAAAAACTGTTTTTT. Its protein is CASNRQGNEKLFF.

The chain has TRBV6-6 and TRBJ2-6; 7 nucleotides align to TRBD1. The germline gives CDR1 MNHNY, CDR2 SVGAGI (reference sequence). The ends lost 9 bases at V and 2 bases at J; junction bases unmatched: 10. The CDR3 sequence is 16 residues long. DNA for the CDR3: TGTGCCAGTCTGAATCGACAGGGTCCTGGGGCCAACGTCCTGACTTTC. Translating it yields CASLNRQGPGANVLTF.